These 9 T cell receptor beta chains were sequenced from one sample in a study of T cells in women clearing cervical HPV infection. This table comes from immunoSEQ multiplex PCR, and its TCRdb copy is limited to in-frame clones, with some not included. This specimen shows about 30,000 clones; the ten leading clones hold around 17%. Sequenced sample: blood buffy coat. All receptors derive from a woman aged 18-70 years with a cervical HPV16 infection that either progressed to CIN3+ or cleared (not recorded which).

Notes on this clone: The read ends 3 residues shy of where the CDR3 ends; the end is completed using the germline J gene. V and J are TRBV7-8 and TRBJ1-1, with D maybe TRBD1 (5 bases). CDR1 and CDR2 from the germline V gene are SGHVS and FQNEAQ. There are 14 residues in the CDR3. V was clipped by 5 bases and J by 2 bases, with 12 bases between them. The covered CDR3 bases are TGTGCCAGCAGCCCAAGGACATCCAACACTGAA. It encodes CASSPRTSNTE. The complete CDR3 protein is CASSPRTSNTEAFF.

The CDR3 DNA, read in part, is TGTGCCAGCAGCCAGACAGGGAACTATGGT. Translated: CASSQTGNYG. The whole CDR3 sequence is CASSQTGNYGQYF. The chain employs TRBV7-9 and TRBJ2-4, with 7 bases aligning to TRBD1. The read ends 3 residues before the CDR3 terminus; that terminus is restored from the germline J gene. CDR1 and CDR2 from the germline V gene are SEHNR and FQNEAQ (reference sequence). The CDR3 has 13 amino acids.

Of note for this clone: The read halts 3 residues ahead of the CDR3 end, with the missing end drawn from the germline J gene. The J gene is TRBJ2-5, the V gene TRBV20-1; possibly TRBD2 for D (6 bases). The V and J ends lost 4 bases and 1 base respectively, with 13 bases between them. The CDR3 is 14 residues long. Germline V lookup: CDR1 DFQATT, CDR2 SNEGSKA (reference sequence). CDR3 DNA (partial): TGCAGTGCTAAAAACCGGGACTTCCAAGAGACC. Translated: CSAKNRDFQET. The CDR3 reads in full as CSAKNRDFQETQYF.

A remark on this clone: Read sequence stops 3 residues before the CDR3 end, and the germline J gene provides the missing end. This rearrangement joins TRBV20-1 to TRBJ2-2, with 11 nucleotides matching TRBD2. Germline V gene sequence: CDR1 DFQATT, CDR2 SNEGSKA (reference sequence). The CDR3 runs to 18 residues. Unmatched junction bases numbered 8, after V lost 1 base and J lost 1 base. The CDR3 sequence: CSARGIAGGPGNTGELFF. The covered CDR3 bases are TGCAGTGCTAGAGGGATAGCGGGGGGGCCTGGGAACACCGGGGAG.

To note about this clone: The read falls 3 residues short of the CDR3 end, and the missing part is taken from the germline J gene. The chain couples TRBV7-8 to TRBJ2-3, with D hard to call. CDR1 and CDR2 (germline): SGHVS, FQNEAQ. This CDR3 spans 11 amino acids. The CDR3 protein is CASSLEQTQYF. The DNA read from the CDR3 is TGTGCCAGCAGCTTAGAACAGACG.

Of note for this clone: The read halts 3 residues ahead of the CDR3 end, with the missing end drawn from the germline J gene. V is TRBV7-2 and J is TRBJ1-1, with D possibly matching TRBD1 (6 bases). The CDR3 consists of 14 residues. Germline V gives CDR1 SGHTA, CDR2 FQGNSA. V gave up 3 bases and J gave up 4 bases, with 12 bases separating them. Incomplete CDR3 DNA: TGTGCCAGCAGCTTGAGCACAGGGACCACTGAA. Amino acid sequence: CASSLSTGTTE. The entire CDR3 protein is CASSLSTGTTEAFF.

About this clone itself: The read ends 3 residues before the CDR3 terminus; that terminus is restored from the germline J gene. J is TRBJ1-1 and V is TRBV29-1; perhaps TRBD1 as D (5 bases). CDR3 length equals 14 residues. Between the trimmed V and J ends, which lost 5 bases and 0 bases, there was a span of 13 bases. Germline lookup yields CDR1 SQVTM and CDR2 ANQGSEA. CDR3 amino acids: CSVSGGLMNTEAFF. The CDR3 DNA, read in part, is TGCAGCGTTAGCGGGGGACTGATGAACACTGAA.

Of note for this clone: The read halts 3 residues ahead of the CDR3 end, with the missing end drawn from the germline J gene. V gene TRBV7-3 combines with J gene TRBJ2-7; the D is unclear. Trimming left V 1 base short and J 2 bases short, with 9 bases between. This CDR3 region has 14 residues. The germline V gene encodes CDR1 SGHTA and CDR2 FQGTGA. CDR3 DNA (partial): TGTGCCAGCAGCTTAATGCTAGGCCCCTACGAG. Its protein is CASSLMLGPYE. The full CDR3 is CASSLMLGPYEQYF.

In regard to this clone: A junction boundary mismatches the germline segment, possibly from a read error. The read terminates 3 residues ahead of where the CDR3 ends, so the germline J gene completes it. The chain carries TRBV15 and TRBJ2-1; 9 positions agree with TRBD1. The germline CDR1 and CDR2 sequences are LNHNV and YYDKDF (reference sequence). The CDR3 totals 15 residues. The sequenced CDR3 bases are TGTGCCACCGGCAGAGAATGGGACAGGGACAATGAG. Protein: CATGREWDRDNE. The full CDR3 protein is CATGREWDRDNEQFF. Complete variable domain (other parts from reference TRBV15 and TRBJ2-1): DAMVIQNPRYQVTQFGKPVTLSCSQTLNHNVMYWYQQKSSQAPKLLFHYYDKDFNNEADTPDNFQSRRPNTSFCFLDIRSPGLGDTAMYLCATGREWDRDNEQFFGPGTRLTVL.